The clone carrying this TCR beta chain was picked up many times. Antigen specificity is unknown. Mismatch with germline at one junction end may stem from a read error. The sample comes from a study of response to subunit inactivated influenza vaccine. Study conclusions and caveats: Authors suggested that a seasonal influenza vaccination recruits few new T cells each time.

TCRdb ran MiXCR on the RT-PCR reads and lists one entry per CDR3 protein. The sample holds 450,000 to 600,000 distinct CDR3 sequences; 16% are singletons and the top ten take less than 4%. The sequences come from CD4+ T cells sorted from PBMCs, collected less than 30 months after vaccination. The TCR was taken from a man aged 50 to 69 who received an inactivated influenza vaccine.

CDR3 sequence: CASSLGNTGELFF. The CDR3 bases are TGTGCCAGCAGCTTAGGGAACACCGGGGAGCTGTTTTTT. The rearrangement joins TRBV5-1 to TRBJ2-2, with no clear D. CDR1 and CDR2 from the germline V gene are SGHRS and YFSETQ. The CDR3 runs 13 residues.